The 5 T cell receptor beta chains below were found in one sample sequenced in a study of T cell responses to AZD1222 COVID-19 vaccine. Sequenced by immunoSEQ multiplex PCR; TCRdb stores in-frame clones only, minus some. The sample lists roughly 70,000 clones, nearly 90% occurring once. The sequencing used peripheral blood, collected 28 days after the second AZD1222 dose. These TCRs come from an adult who received the AZD1222 COVID-19 vaccine.

V is TRBV3-1 (or the pseudogene TRBV3-2) and J is TRBJ1-4; 7 nucleotides match TRBD1. Germline trimming cut 4 bases from V and 4 bases from J; bases unmatched to any gene: 9. Germline lookup yields CDR1 LGHDT and CDR2 YNNKEL (reference sequence). CDR3 length equals 16 residues. DNA for the CDR3: TGTGCCAGCAGCCCATATTCACAGGGGAATAATGAAAAACTGTTTTTT. It specifies CASSPYSQGNNEKLFF.

The chain employs TRBV10-3 and TRBJ2-3; D is undetermined. V dropped 5 bases and J dropped 4 bases, with 13 bases sitting between them. Per the germline V gene, CDR1 is ENHRY and CDR2 is SYGVKD. CDR3 length: 14 residues. The CDR3 coding sequence is TGTGCCATCAGTCGGCTAGATGACCCAGATACGCAGTATTTT. Residues: CAISRLDDPDTQYF.

The chain employs TRBV5-1 and TRBJ2-1; 9 bases line up with TRBD1. The CDR3 extends over 19 amino acids. Germline CDR1 reads SGHRS; CDR2 reads YFSETQ. The junction had 13 bases not matched to a gene; V was cut back by 3 bases and J by 0 bases. CDR3 DNA: TGCGCCAGCAGCTCCCGGAGACAGGGGGTGCTTAGCTCCTACAATGAGCAGTTCTTC. This gives the protein CASSSRRQGVLSSYNEQFF.

V and J are TRBV7-8 and TRBJ2-6; no firm D call. This CDR3 comprises 17 residues. V was cut by 7 bases and J by 1 base, with 17 bases left in between. Germline CDR1 is SGHVS and CDR2 is FQNEAQ. The CDR3 here is CASTVGSIQSGANVLTF. The CDR3 DNA is TGTGCCAGCACCGTGGGATCAATACAATCTGGGGCCAACGTCCTGACTTTC.

The chain carries TRBV5-1 and TRBJ2-1; 10 bases are shared with TRBD2. The germline V gene has CDR1 SGHRS and CDR2 YFSETQ. The V gene end was trimmed by 4 bases and the J gene end by 3 bases; junction bases not matched to a gene: 4. The CDR3 contains 15 residues. The DNA for the CDR3 is TGCGCCAGCAGCATAGCGGGAGGAGGCTACAATGAGCAGTTCTTC. Amino acids: CASSIAGGGYNEQFF.